The rows below give T cell receptor beta chains drawn from one sample of a study of regulatory T cells in long-lasting Graves disease. TCRdb analysed the multiplex PCR reads with MiXCR anew, one entry per CDR3 protein. The sample contains some 500,000 distinct CDR3 sequences, about 15% of which appear only once. The same specimen was also included in a second study, on T cells in Graves' hyperthyroidism and ophthalmopathy.

The source material was peripheral blood mononuclear cells (PBMCs), sampled at new diagnosis, from a patient treated with antithyroid drugs. These receptors originate from a woman aged 40 to 65 with Graves disease. CDR3s include the opening cysteine and the closing phenylalanine or tryptophan. Fields, in order: CDR3 length, clone size, J gene, V gene, D gene, CDR3 protein, CDR3 DNA. A D gene is named only where the DNA matches it firmly. Clone size is not always given. Where it is, it says once, few, many or a class for expanded clones.

length: 14
size: once
J: TRBJ2-3
V: TRBV19
D: NA
CDR3: CASSTRDSAGTQYF
DNA: TGTGCCAGTAGTACCCGGGACTCCGCTGGTACGCAGTATTTT

length: 13
size: NA
J: TRBJ1-5
V: TRBV19
D: NA
CDR3: CASNRASNQPQHF
DNA: TGTGCCAGTAATAGGGCTAGCAATCAGCCCCAGCATTTT

length: 20
size: NA
J: TRBJ2-7
V: TRBV13
D: TRBD2
CDR3: CASSLGPSTSGGASHYEQYF
DNA: TGTGCCAGCAGCTTAGGACCCTCCACTAGCGGGGGGGCCTCTCACTACGAGCAGTACTTC

length: 14
size: many
J: TRBJ2-1
V: TRBV11-3
D: NA
CDR3: CASSPRGVYNEQFF
DNA: TGTGCCAGCAGCCCGAGAGGGGTCTACAATGAGCAGTTCTTC

length: 16
size: NA
J: TRBJ1-3
V: TRBV6-1
D: NA
CDR3: CASSEGQPLPGNTIYF
DNA: TGTGCCAGCAGTGAAGGACAGCCTCTCCCTGGAAACACCATATATTTT

length: 14
size: NA
J: TRBJ1-3
V: TRBV20-1
D: NA
CDR3: CSGSGLSSGNTIYF
DNA: TGCAGTGGCTCCGGGTTGAGCTCTGGAAACACCATATATTTT

length: 14
size: NA
J: TRBJ1-2
V: TRBV2
D: NA
CDR3: CASSRTGTVYGYTF
DNA: TGTGCCAGCAGTAGAACAGGGACGGTATATGGCTACACCTTC

length: 11
size: NA
J: TRBJ1-4
V: TRBV20-1
D: NA
CDR3: CSARGEEKLFF
DNA: TGCAGTGCTAGGGGTGAAGAAAAACTGTTTTTT

length: 13
size: many
J: TRBJ2-5
V: TRBV20-1
D: NA
CDR3: CSATGHRQETQYF
DNA: TGCAGTGCCACCGGACATAGGCAAGAGACCCAGTACTTC

length: 15
size: few
J: TRBJ2-7
V: TRBV5-1
D: NA
CDR3: CASSLATAVSYEQYF
DNA: TGCGCCAGCAGCTTGGCTACAGCGGTCTCCTACGAGCAGTACTTC

length: 15
size: few
J: TRBJ2-5
V: TRBV19
D: NA
CDR3: CASSAVPTGSQTQYF
DNA: TGTGCCAGTAGCGCCGTCCCTACAGGGAGCCAGACCCAGTACTTC

length: 14
size: few
J: TRBJ2-2
V: TRBV4-1
D: TRBD2
CDR3: CASSGPGGTGELFF
DNA: TGCGCCAGCAGCGGGCCGGGGGGCACCGGGGAGCTGTTTTTT

length: 13
size: many
J: TRBJ2-5
V: TRBV18
D: NA
CDR3: CASSLRVQETQYF
DNA: TGTGCCAGCTCTCTTCGGGTTCAAGAGACCCAGTACTTC

length: 12
size: many
J: TRBJ1-1
V: TRBV12-3/TRBV12-4
D: NA
CDR3: CASRLRTVEAFF
DNA: TGTGCCAGCAGGCTCAGGACGGTTGAAGCTTTCTTT

length: 14
size: many
J: TRBJ1-1
V: TRBV28
D: TRBD1
CDR3: CASSLDRAFTEAFF
DNA: TGTGCCAGCAGCCTGGACAGGGCTTTTACTGAAGCTTTCTTT

length: 15
size: many
J: TRBJ2-1
V: TRBV7-9
D: TRBD1
CDR3: CASSFQGVSYNEQFF
DNA: TGTGCCAGCAGCTTCCAGGGGGTCTCCTACAATGAGCAGTTCTTC

length: 12
size: few
J: TRBJ2-3
V: TRBV20-1
D: NA
CDR3: CSASPEGDTQYF
DNA: TGCAGTGCTAGCCCCGAGGGAGATACGCAGTATTTT

length: 13
size: many
J: TRBJ1-1
V: TRBV7-9
D: NA
CDR3: CASSPVGNTEAFF
DNA: TGTGCCAGCAGCCCGGTGGGCAACACTGAAGCTTTCTTT

length: 16
size: NA
J: TRBJ1-3
V: TRBV28
D: NA
CDR3: CASSPLPYRSGNTIYF
DNA: TGTGCCAGCAGTCCACTTCCATACCGCTCTGGAAACACCATATATTTT

length: 14
size: few
J: TRBJ1-3
V: TRBV5-1
D: NA
CDR3: CASTRGGSGNTIYF
DNA: TGCGCCAGCACCCGTGGCGGATCTGGAAACACCATATATTTT

length: 14
size: NA
J: TRBJ2-7
V: TRBV27
D: NA
CDR3: CASSLYPGSFEQYF
DNA: TGTGCCAGCAGTTTATATCCCGGGTCGTTCGAGCAGTACTTC

length: 13
size: many
J: TRBJ1-2
V: TRBV12-3/TRBV12-4
D: NA
CDR3: CASSGPGFYGYTF
DNA: TGTGCCAGCAGTGGGCCAGGGTTCTATGGCTACACCTTC

length: 14
size: few
J: TRBJ1-2
V: TRBV10-3
D: NA
CDR3: CAISGGREPYGYTF
DNA: TGTGCCATCAGTGGTGGGAGGGAACCCTATGGCTACACCTTC

length: 17
size: few
J: TRBJ1-2
V: TRBV4-1
D: NA
CDR3: CASSQVGGQVRFRGYTF
DNA: TGCGCCAGCAGCCAAGTCGGGGGGCAGGTCCGTTTCCGTGGCTACACCTTC

length: 15
size: NA
J: TRBJ1-5
V: TRBV2
D: TRBD1
CDR3: CASRDDRGGNQPQHF
DNA: TGTGCCAGCAGGGACGACAGGGGAGGCAATCAGCCCCAGCATTTT

length: 14
size: many
J: TRBJ2-7
V: TRBV28
D: TRBD2
CDR3: CASSLSGGRYEQYF
DNA: TGTGCCAGCAGTTTATCCGGGGGGAGGTACGAGCAGTACTTC

length: 15
size: few
J: TRBJ1-4
V: TRBV4-2
D: NA
CDR3: CASSHEGWQNEKLFF
DNA: TGTGCCAGCAGCCACGAGGGGTGGCAGAATGAAAAACTGTTTTTT

length: 19
size: few
J: TRBJ1-2
V: TRBV10-3
D: TRBD1
CDR3: CAISEAGGTGGLGLYGYTF
DNA: TGTGCCATCAGTGAGGCGGGCGGGACAGGGGGCCTCGGCCTCTATGGCTACACCTTC

length: 15
size: NA
J: TRBJ1-6
V: TRBV11-2
D: NA
CDR3: CASSTDRAGRNTLHF
DNA: TGTGCCAGCAGTACCGACAGAGCCGGAAGGAATACCCTCCACTTT

length: 15
size: many
J: TRBJ1-1
V: TRBV6-5
D: NA
CDR3: CASSYNPVMNTEAFF
DNA: TGTGCCAGCAGTTATAATCCCGTTATGAACACTGAAGCTTTCTTT

length: 15
size: NA
J: TRBJ2-7
V: TRBV12-3/TRBV12-4
D: NA
CDR3: CASSLISRFSYEQYF
DNA: TGTGCCAGCAGTTTGATCTCCAGATTTTCCTACGAGCAGTACTTC

length: 14
size: many
J: TRBJ1-1
V: TRBV30
D: NA
CDR3: CAWKDEGMNTEAFF
DNA: TGTGCCTGGAAAGACGAGGGGATGAACACTGAAGCTTTCTTT

length: 15
size: many
J: TRBJ1-4
V: TRBV7-9
D: TRBD1
CDR3: CASSLLGTGNEKLFF
DNA: TGTGCCAGCAGCCTCCTCGGGACAGGGAATGAAAAACTGTTTTTT

length: 16
size: many
J: TRBJ1-5
V: TRBV27
D: TRBD1
CDR3: CASSPWTGGQNQPQHF
DNA: TGTGCCAGCAGTCCGTGGACAGGGGGACAAAATCAGCCCCAGCATTTT

length: 14
size: NA
J: TRBJ1-1
V: TRBV9
D: NA
CDR3: CASSVRPGEGEAFF
DNA: TGTGCCAGCAGCGTACGGCCGGGTGAAGGTGAAGCTTTCTTT

length: 15
size: NA
J: TRBJ1-6
V: TRBV12-3/TRBV12-4
D: NA
CDR3: CASSFSESYNSPLHF
DNA: TGTGCCAGCAGTTTCTCGGAATCCTATAATTCACCCCTCCACTTT

length: 13
size: few
J: TRBJ2-5
V: TRBV12-3/TRBV12-4
D: NA
CDR3: CASSLLGLETQYF
DNA: TGTGCCAGCAGTTTATTAGGCCTCGAGACCCAGTACTTC

length: 14
size: few
J: TRBJ1-5
V: TRBV5-1
D: NA
CDR3: CASSLDKQNQPQHF
DNA: TGCGCCAGCAGCTTGGATAAACAGAATCAGCCCCAGCATTTT

length: 15
size: many
J: TRBJ2-7
V: TRBV5-4
D: TRBD1
CDR3: CASSPPGQGYHEQYF
DNA: TGTGCCAGCAGTCCACCGGGACAGGGGTACCACGAGCAGTACTTC

length: 16
size: NA
J: TRBJ2-5
V: TRBV5-1
D: TRBD2
CDR3: CASSSSSGGLQETQYF
DNA: TGCGCCAGCAGCTCCTCTAGCGGGGGGCTCCAAGAGACCCAGTACTTC

length: 13
size: many
J: TRBJ2-1
V: TRBV11-2
D: TRBD2
CDR3: CASCRSGGNEQFF
DNA: TGTGCCAGCTGCCGAAGCGGGGGCAATGAGCAGTTCTTC

length: 14
size: many
J: TRBJ1-4
V: TRBV2
D: TRBD1
CDR3: CASSSTGVGEKLFF
DNA: TGTGCCAGCAGTTCGACAGGGGTGGGGGAAAAACTGTTTTTT

length: 12
size: many
J: TRBJ2-7
V: TRBV2
D: NA
CDR3: CATRGGSYEQYF
DNA: TGTGCCACCAGAGGGGGTTCCTACGAGCAGTACTTC

length: 12
size: once
J: TRBJ1-2
V: TRBV30
D: NA
CDR3: CAWSSPGYGYTF
DNA: TGTGCCTGGAGCTCCCCAGGGTATGGCTACACCTTC

length: 16
size: few
J: TRBJ1-3
V: TRBV6-1
D: NA
CDR3: CASSGPGRTTGNTIYF
DNA: TGTGCCAGCAGTGGACCGGGACGGACTACTGGAAACACCATATATTTT

length: 15
size: many
J: TRBJ1-1
V: TRBV3-1
D: NA
CDR3: CASSPGVEMNTEAFF
DNA: TGTGCCAGCAGCCCGGGCGTGGAGATGAACACTGAAGCTTTCTTT

length: 15
size: NA
J: TRBJ1-1
V: TRBV24-1
D: NA
CDR3: CATSDLTSHPPEAFF
DNA: TGTGCCACCAGTGATTTGACGTCGCACCCACCCGAAGCTTTCTTT

length: 19
size: many
J: TRBJ2-5
V: TRBV11-2
D: TRBD2
CDR3: CASSLRPPAGGARDETQYF
DNA: TGTGCCAGCAGCCTAAGGCCCCCAGCGGGGGGGGCCCGAGATGAGACCCAGTACTTC

length: 14
size: few
J: TRBJ2-7
V: TRBV5-1
D: TRBD2
CDR3: CASSFGGATGEQYF
DNA: TGCGCCAGCAGCTTCGGGGGGGCAACTGGCGAGCAGTACTTC

length: 15
size: NA
J: TRBJ1-2
V: TRBV4-1
D: NA
CDR3: CASSQQDGAVRGYTF
DNA: TGCGCCAGCAGCCAACAGGACGGGGCGGTGAGGGGCTACACCTTC

length: 15
size: NA
J: TRBJ2-1
V: TRBV27
D: TRBD2
CDR3: CASSLSGRLAGLQFF
DNA: TGTGCCAGCAGTTTATCGGGTAGACTAGCGGGGCTGCAGTTCTTC

length: 13
size: many
J: TRBJ2-3
V: TRBV20-1
D: NA
CDR3: CSAGRTGTDTQYF
DNA: TGCAGTGCTGGCCGTACGGGGACAGATACGCAGTATTTT

length: 14
size: many
J: TRBJ2-5
V: TRBV2
D: TRBD1
CDR3: CASSLDRAVETQYF
DNA: TGTGCCAGCAGTCTGGACAGGGCTGTAGAGACCCAGTACTTC

length: 18
size: many
J: TRBJ2-7
V: TRBV27
D: TRBD2
CDR3: CASSLITSGGPSSYEQYF
DNA: TGTGCCAGCAGTTTAATCACTAGCGGGGGCCCAAGCTCCTACGAGCAGTACTTC

length: 12
size: NA
J: TRBJ1-2
V: TRBV19
D: NA
CDR3: CASTPGTNGYTF
DNA: TGTGCCAGTACCCCCGGGACAAATGGCTACACCTTC

length: 15
size: NA
J: TRBJ1-2
V: TRBV9
D: TRBD1
CDR3: CASSVYRGPNYGYTF
DNA: TGTGCCAGCAGCGTATACAGGGGGCCTAACTATGGCTACACCTTC

length: 12
size: many
J: TRBJ2-3
V: TRBV6-1
D: NA
CDR3: CASSDQVGTQYF
DNA: TGTGCCAGCAGTGACCAAGTAGGTACGCAGTATTTT

length: 12
size: NA
J: TRBJ2-3
V: TRBV9
D: NA
CDR3: CASSLPGDTQYF
DNA: TGTGCCAGCAGCCTCCCGGGAGATACGCAGTATTTT

length: 16
size: NA
J: TRBJ2-1
V: TRBV28
D: TRBD1
CDR3: CASSYIPGGPYNEQFF
DNA: TGTGCCAGCAGTTATATCCCAGGGGGCCCCTACAATGAGCAGTTCTTC

length: 17
size: many
J: TRBJ1-3
V: TRBV3-1
D: TRBD1
CDR3: CASSQGWQGASGNTIYF
DNA: TGTGCCAGCAGCCAAGGATGGCAGGGGGCTTCTGGAAACACCATATATTTT